This TCR beta chain was recovered during a study of T cells expressing NK-cell markers. Looking at the study overall: Sorted CD3+CD56-NKG2C+, CD3+CD56+NKG2C+ and CD3+CD56+NKG2C- T cells supplied the TCR beta repertoires. HCMV serostatus: most of the eight sequenced donors positive, one negative. Study results and caveats: Expanded NKG2C+ T cell clones were not confirmed as HCMV-specific. Of CD8+ T cells, about 1.0-8% belonged to dominant NKG2C+ clonotypes in several donors.

Of note for this clonotype: Its antigen is not known.

Looked up from germline, CDR1 is LGHDT and CDR2 is YNNKEL (reference sequence). The CDR3 extends over 15 amino acids. From its re-call of the 5' RACE reads, TCRdb lists each CDR3 protein once, without DNA. The sample shows 120,000 to 150,000 distinct CDR3 sequences, and approximately 12% sits with its ten largest clones. The V and J genes are TRBV3-1 and TRBJ2-2. The sequencing sample was made of blood T cells: a sorted CD56 or NKG2C T cell subset, CD4+ or CD8+ T cells, or bulk PBMC T cells (not recorded which). The sequence was obtained from a man between 18 and 29 years old in good health. The CDR3 sequence: CASSQESRYTGELFF.